This is a list of T cell receptor beta chains from one sample in a study of blood T cell repertoires in COVID-19. Clones were sequenced by immunoSEQ multiplex PCR, and TCRdb holds only the in-frame ones, with some missing. The data hold 270,000 or so clones, with less than 95% observed a single time. Input material: PBMCs or T cells enriched from blood (not recorded which). These receptors were obtained from a man aged 35 to 55 who had been exposed to COVID-19. Both conserved end residues are part of each CDR3. D genes are given only for firm matches. Clone sizes are given selectively: once, few, many, or a class where the clone is expanded.

TRBJ1-1 TRBV19 NA NA TGTGCCACCCGGGCAGGGCACACTGAAGCTTTCTTT CATRAGHTEAFF
TRBJ2-5 TRBV20-1 TRBD2 NA TGCAGTGCTAGTAGTATACGGCGGGAGCTAGGGGAGACCCAGTACTTC CSASSIRRELGETQYF
TRBJ1-5 TRBV4-1 NA NA TGCGCCAGCAGCCAAGAATCTACCGGGTTGGTTCAGCCCCAGCATTTT CASSQESTGLVQPQHF
TRBJ2-7 TRBV27 NA NA TGTGCCAGCAGTTTCACAGGGACCTACGAGCAGTACTTC CASSFTGTYEQYF
TRBJ1-1 TRBV5-1 NA once TGCGCCAGCAGCTGGGGCGGGGTGAACACTGAAGCTTTCTTT CASSWGGVNTEAFF
TRBJ1-2 TRBV15 NA once TGTGCCACCAGCAGAGTGGGGGGTGGGGCCTATGGCTACACCTTC CATSRVGGGAYGYTF
TRBJ1-1 TRBV5-1 NA NA TGCGCCAGCAGCTTCCGGACATACACTGAAGCTTTCTTT CASSFRTYTEAFF
TRBJ2-3 TRBV28 NA NA TGTGCCAGCACTTCCCCGTCGGGGGATACGCAGTATTTT CASTSPSGDTQYF
TRBJ2-1 TRBV5-6 NA NA TGTGCCAGCAGCTGGGACGATAGCGGCAATGAGCAGTTCTTC CASSWDDSGNEQFF
TRBJ1-2 TRBV7-2 TRBD1 NA TGTGCCAGCAGCCGCGACAGGGCCTATGGCTACACCTTC CASSRDRAYGYTF
TRBJ2-3 TRBV30 TRBD2 NA TGTGCCTGGAGTGTGAATAGCGGGAGGGCAGATACGCAGTATTTT CAWSVNSGRADTQYF
TRBJ2-7 TRBV20-1 NA once TGCAGTGCTAGTTTAGGACTACTAGATTACGAGCAGTACTTC CSASLGLLDYEQYF
TRBJ1-1 TRBV7-3 NA NA TGTGCCAGCAGTGTTTCGCACTCCACTGAAGCTTTCTTT CASSVSHSTEAFF
TRBJ2-7 TRBV19 TRBD2 NA TGTGCCAGTAGTAACGTTCTAGCGGGAGCAGAAGAGCAGTACTTC CASSNVLAGAEEQYF
TRBJ1-2 TRBV10-2 NA NA TGCGCCAGCAGTGAGTCGAGCTATGGCTACACCTTC CASSESSYGYTF
TRBJ2-5 TRBV5-1 TRBD1 few TGCGCCAGCAGCCCGACAGGGGGGACCCAGTACTTC CASSPTGGTQYF
TRBJ2-5 TRBV27 NA NA TGTGCCAGCAGTTTTGCAGGGTCGTTGGAGACCCAGTACTTC CASSFAGSLETQYF
TRBJ1-5 TRBV19 NA once TGTGCCAGTACCTCTGGAGGGAATCAGCCCCAGCATTTT CASTSGGNQPQHF
TRBJ1-6 TRBV9 TRBD1 NA TGTGCCAGCAGCCCACAGGGGATGGCTAATTCACCCCTCCACTTT CASSPQGMANSPLHF
TRBJ2-7 TRBV6-5 TRBD2 NA TGTGCCAGCGGGAGGGCCTCCTACGAGCAGTACTTC CASGRASYEQYF
TRBJ1-2 TRBV19 NA NA TGTGCCAGTAGTATCGTCTCAGGGCGCCCTGGCTACACCTTC CASSIVSGRPGYTF
TRBJ1-5 TRBV7-2 NA NA TGTGCCAGCAGCTTACGGCCACAGGTTAGTCAGCCCCAGCATTTT CASSLRPQVSQPQHF
TRBJ2-7 TRBV15 NA NA TGTGCCACCAGCCCCGAGATGGGGCCCCACGAGCAGTACTTC CATSPEMGPHEQYF
TRBJ2-3 TRBV6-6 NA NA TGTGCCAGTCTGGGGCGTGACACAGATACGCAGTATTTT CASLGRDTDTQYF
TRBJ2-7 TRBV19 TRBD2 NA TGTGCCAGTAGTACAGCGGGACTAGCGGGCCACGAGCAGTACTTC CASSTAGLAGHEQYF
TRBJ2-7 TRBV4-1 NA NA TGCGCCAGCAGCCAAGCAACTAACGACTACTTCTCCTACGAGCAGTACTTC CASSQATNDYFSYEQYF
TRBJ1-1 TRBV15 NA few TGTGCCACCAGCAGGGGCCCAGGGGCGTTGAACACTGAAGCTTTCTTT CATSRGPGALNTEAFF
TRBJ1-1 TRBV28 NA NA TGTGCCAGCAACCAACCCCCAGGGTCCACTGAAGCTTTCTTT CASNQPPGSTEAFF
TRBJ1-1 TRBV12-3/TRBV12-4 TRBD1 NA TGTGCCAGCAGTCCCCTCCGGGACAGTGAAGCTTTCTTT CASSPLRDSEAFF
TRBJ2-5 TRBV7-9 NA NA TGTGCCAGCAGCTTAGGCAGTCAAGAGACCCAGTACTTC CASSLGSQETQYF
TRBJ2-7 TRBV10-1 NA NA TGCGCCAGCAGTACGGCAGGGGAACCCTACGAGCAGTACTTC CASSTAGEPYEQYF